This T cell receptor (beta chain) was retrieved from a study of blood T cell repertoires in COVID-19. CDR1 is KGHSH and CDR2 is LQKENI in the germline V gene. The CDR3 spans 15 residues. Trimming cost V 3 bases and J 1 base, with 12 bases left between them. In the authors' methods: By means of reference gene primer amplification, nucleated cell counts were estimated. Libraries were prepared by immunoSEQ multiplex PCR; TCRdb keeps only in-frame clonotypes and omits some of them. The V and J calls and clone size were taken over from that table, and D and trimming were inferred from the DNA. Here the sample spans around 290,000 clones, just over 90% being singletons.

The sample comprised peripheral blood. This sequence originates from a woman younger than 45 with COVID-19, enrolled during active disease. This sequence joins TRBV18 and TRBJ1-1; D is ambiguous. The CDR3 spells CASSPLGEGNTEAFF. The DNA for the CDR3 is TGTGCCAGCTCACCCCTCGGGGAGGGGAACACTGAAGCTTTCTTT.